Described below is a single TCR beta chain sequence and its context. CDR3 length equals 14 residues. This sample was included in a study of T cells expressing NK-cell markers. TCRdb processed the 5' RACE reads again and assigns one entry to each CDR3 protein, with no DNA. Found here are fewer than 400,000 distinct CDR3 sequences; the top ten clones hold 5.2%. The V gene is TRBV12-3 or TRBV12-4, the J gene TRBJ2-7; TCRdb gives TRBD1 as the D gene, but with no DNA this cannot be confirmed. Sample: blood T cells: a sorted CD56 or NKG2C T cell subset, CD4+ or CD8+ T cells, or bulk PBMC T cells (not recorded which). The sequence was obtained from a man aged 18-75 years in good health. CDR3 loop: CASSLANRGPEQYF.